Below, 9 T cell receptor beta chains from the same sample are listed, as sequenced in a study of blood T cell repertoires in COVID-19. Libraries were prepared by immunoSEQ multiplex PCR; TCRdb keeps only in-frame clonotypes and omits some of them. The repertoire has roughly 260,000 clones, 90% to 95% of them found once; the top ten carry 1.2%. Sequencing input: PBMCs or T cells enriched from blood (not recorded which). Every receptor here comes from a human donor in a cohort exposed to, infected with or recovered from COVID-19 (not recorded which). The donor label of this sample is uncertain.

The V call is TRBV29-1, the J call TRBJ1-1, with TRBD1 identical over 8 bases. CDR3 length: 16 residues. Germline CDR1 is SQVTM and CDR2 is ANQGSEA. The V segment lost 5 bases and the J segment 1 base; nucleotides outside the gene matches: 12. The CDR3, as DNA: TGCAGCGTTCTGAGACAGGGGCGAAGGAGGAACACTGAAGCTTTCTTT. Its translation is CSVLRQGRRRNTEAFF. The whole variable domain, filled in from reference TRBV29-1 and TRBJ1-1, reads SAVISQKPSRDICQRGTSLTIQCQVDSQVTMMFWYRQQPGQSLTLIATANQGSEATYESGFVIDKFPISRPNLTFSTLTVSNMSPEDSSIYLCSVLRQGRRRNTEAFFGQGTRLTVV.

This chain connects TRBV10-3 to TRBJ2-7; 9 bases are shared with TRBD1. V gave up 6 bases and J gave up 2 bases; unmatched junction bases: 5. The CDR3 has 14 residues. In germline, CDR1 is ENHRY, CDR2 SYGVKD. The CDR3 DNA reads TGTGCCATCAGGGGGACAGGGACCCCCTACGAGCAGTACTTC. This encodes CAIRGTGTPYEQYF.

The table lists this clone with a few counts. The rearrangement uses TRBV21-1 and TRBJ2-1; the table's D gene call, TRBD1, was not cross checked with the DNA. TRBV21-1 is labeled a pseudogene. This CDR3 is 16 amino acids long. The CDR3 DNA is TGTGCCAGCAGCAAACAGGCCCTGGCAGGGGACAATGAGCAGTTCTTC. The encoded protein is CASSKQALAGDNEQFF.

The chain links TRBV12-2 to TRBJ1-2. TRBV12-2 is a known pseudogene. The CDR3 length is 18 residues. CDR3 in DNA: TGTGCAAGTCGCGATTATAACCCGAGCTTAGGAGCATGGGTTGGCTACACCTTC. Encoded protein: CASRDYNPSLGAWVGYTF.

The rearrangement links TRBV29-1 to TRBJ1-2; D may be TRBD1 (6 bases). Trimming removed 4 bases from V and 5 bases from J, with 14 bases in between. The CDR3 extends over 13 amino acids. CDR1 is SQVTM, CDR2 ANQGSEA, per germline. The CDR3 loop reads CSVGDTAGYGYTF. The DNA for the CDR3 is TGCAGCGTTGGGGACACCGCTGGGTATGGCTACACCTTC.

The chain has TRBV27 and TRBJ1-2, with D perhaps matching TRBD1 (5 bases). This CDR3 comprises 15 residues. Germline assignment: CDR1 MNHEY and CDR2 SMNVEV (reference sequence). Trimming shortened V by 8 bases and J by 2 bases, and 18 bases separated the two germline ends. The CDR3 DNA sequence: TGTGCCAGCCGTTCTGACAGATCAAACAACTATGGCTACACCTTC. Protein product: CASRSDRSNNYGYTF.

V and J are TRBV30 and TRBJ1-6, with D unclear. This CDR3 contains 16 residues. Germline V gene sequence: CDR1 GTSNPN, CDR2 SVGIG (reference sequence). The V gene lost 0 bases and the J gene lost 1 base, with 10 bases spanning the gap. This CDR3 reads CAWSVSGSSYNSPLHF. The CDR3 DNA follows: TGTGCCTGGAGTGTCTCTGGTAGTTCCTATAATTCACCCCTCCACTTT. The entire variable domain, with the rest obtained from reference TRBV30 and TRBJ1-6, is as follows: SQTIHQWPATLVQPVGSPLSLECTVEGTSNPNLYWYRQAAGRGLQLLFYSVGIGQISSEVPQNLSASRPQDRQFILSSKKLLLSDSGFYLCAWSVSGSSYNSPLHFGNGTRLTVT.

The chain's CDR3 is CASSPAGGSTDTQYF. Here the CDR3 DNA reads TGTGCCAGCAGCCCAGCGGGGGGGAGCACAGATACGCAGTATTTT. The chain joins TRBV7-9 to TRBJ2-3; 10 positions agree with TRBD2. Trimming removed 5 bases from V and 0 bases from J; junction bases left unmatched: 2. Germline loops: CDR1 SEHNR, CDR2 FQNEAQ (reference sequence). The CDR3 extends over 15 amino acids.

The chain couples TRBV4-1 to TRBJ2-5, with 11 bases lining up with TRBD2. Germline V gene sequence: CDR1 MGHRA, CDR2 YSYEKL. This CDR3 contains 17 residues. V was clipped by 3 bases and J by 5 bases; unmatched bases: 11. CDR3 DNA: TGCGCCAGCAGCCATACCATTAGCGGGGGGGCCGGGGAGACCCAGTACTTC. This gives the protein CASSHTISGGAGETQYF.